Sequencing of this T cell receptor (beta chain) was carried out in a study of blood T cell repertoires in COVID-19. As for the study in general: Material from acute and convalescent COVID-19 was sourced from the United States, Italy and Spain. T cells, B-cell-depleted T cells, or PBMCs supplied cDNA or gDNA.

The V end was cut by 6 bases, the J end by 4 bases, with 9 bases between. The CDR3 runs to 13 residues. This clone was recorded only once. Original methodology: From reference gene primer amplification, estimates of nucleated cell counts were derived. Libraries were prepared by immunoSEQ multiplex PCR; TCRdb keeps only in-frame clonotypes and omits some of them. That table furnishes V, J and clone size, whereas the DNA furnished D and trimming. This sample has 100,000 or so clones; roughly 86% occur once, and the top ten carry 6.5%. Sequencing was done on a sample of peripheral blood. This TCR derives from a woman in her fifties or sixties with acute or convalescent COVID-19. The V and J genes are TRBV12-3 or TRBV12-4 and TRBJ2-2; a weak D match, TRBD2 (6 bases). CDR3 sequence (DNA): TGTGCCAGCAGCAGGGACTTCACCGGGGAGCTGTTTTTT. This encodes CASSRDFTGELFF.